The 5 T cell receptor beta chains reported below all come from one sample, sequenced in a study of early T cells in non-severe SARS-CoV-2 infection. TCRdb recomputed calls from the 5' RACE reads with MiXCR, one row per CDR3 protein. Of 60,000 to 75,000 distinct CDR3 sequences listed, 10% to 12% were seen once; the top ten hold around 5%. Here the sequenced sample was whole blood, taken at baseline. These receptors all stem from an adult who was a healthcare worker with PCR-confirmed SARS-CoV-2 infection or an uninfected control (not recorded which).

This clonotype was observed at least ten times. This CDR3 reads CASSSKRTVQETQYF. CDR3 DNA sequence: TGTGCCAGCAGCTCTAAACGTACGGTACAAGAGACCCAGTACTTC. The gene calls are TRBV5-4 and TRBJ2-5; D unresolved. V was pared by 3 bases and J by 2 bases, with 14 bases between. From germline, CDR1 is SGHNT and CDR2 YYREEE (reference sequence). This CDR3 spans 15 amino acids.

The chain links TRBV5-4 to TRBJ2-5; 7 nucleotides align to TRBD2. CDR3 length equals 15 residues. Germline V CDR1 and CDR2: SGHNT, YYREEE (reference sequence). Trimming took 4 bases from V and 4 from J; bases not matched to a gene: 10. CDR3 nucleotides: TGTGCCAGCAGCCAACAGAGCGGGGCGAGAGAGACCCAGTACTTC. Protein product: CASSQQSGARETQYF.

This clonotype occurred a few times. J is TRBJ2-2 and V is TRBV27; possible D gene TRBD2, 5 bases. Germline loops: CDR1 MNHEY, CDR2 SMNVEV (reference sequence). The CDR3 spans 14 residues. Trimming stripped 7 bases from V and 4 bases from J, with 13 bases between. The DNA for the CDR3 is TGTGCCAGCAATAAGAGGGAGCCCACCGGGGAGCTGTTTTTT. As protein: CASNKREPTGELFF.

This clonotype has ten or more counts. The chain is built from TRBV12-3 or TRBV12-4 and TRBJ1-5; D is possibly TRBD1 (5 bases). Trimming took off 3 bases at V and 6 bases at J, with 9 bases between the two ends. CDR3 length: 13 residues. DNA for the CDR3: TGTGCCAGCAGTTTCAGGGCCGTTCAGCCCCAGCATTTT. Translation gives CASSFRAVQPQHF.

J is TRBJ1-2 and V is TRBV2; 12 nucleotides line up with TRBD1. The CDR3 loop spans 14 amino acids. Trimming cost V 4 bases and J 8 bases; bases outside gene matches: 5. In germline, CDR1 is SNHLY, CDR2 FYNNEI. The chain's CDR3 is CASSAGQGARGYTF. Written as DNA, the CDR3 is TGTGCCAGCAGTGCGGGACAGGGGGCGAGAGGCTACACCTTC.